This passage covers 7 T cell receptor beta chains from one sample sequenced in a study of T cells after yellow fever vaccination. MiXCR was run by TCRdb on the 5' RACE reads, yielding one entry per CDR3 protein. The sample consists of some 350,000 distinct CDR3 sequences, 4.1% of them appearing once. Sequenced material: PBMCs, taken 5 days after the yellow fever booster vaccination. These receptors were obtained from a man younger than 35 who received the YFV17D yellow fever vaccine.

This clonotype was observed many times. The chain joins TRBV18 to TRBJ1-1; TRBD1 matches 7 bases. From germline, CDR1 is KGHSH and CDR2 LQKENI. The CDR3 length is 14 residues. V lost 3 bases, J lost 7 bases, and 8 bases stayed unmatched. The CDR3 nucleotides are TGTGCCAGCTCACCCCGGGGGACAGAGATTGAAGCTTTCTTT. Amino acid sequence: CASSPRGTEIEAFF.

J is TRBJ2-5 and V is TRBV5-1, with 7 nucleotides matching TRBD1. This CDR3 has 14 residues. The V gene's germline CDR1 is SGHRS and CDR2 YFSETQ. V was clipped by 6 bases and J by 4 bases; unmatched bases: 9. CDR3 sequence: CASTLDRVPETQYF. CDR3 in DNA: TGCGCCAGCACCTTAGACAGGGTTCCAGAGACCCAGTACTTC.

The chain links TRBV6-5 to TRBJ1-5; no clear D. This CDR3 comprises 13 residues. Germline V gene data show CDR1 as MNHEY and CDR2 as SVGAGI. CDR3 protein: CPSVWRENQPQHF. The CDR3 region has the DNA TGTCCTTCGGTATGGAGGGAAAATCAGCCCCAGCATTTT.

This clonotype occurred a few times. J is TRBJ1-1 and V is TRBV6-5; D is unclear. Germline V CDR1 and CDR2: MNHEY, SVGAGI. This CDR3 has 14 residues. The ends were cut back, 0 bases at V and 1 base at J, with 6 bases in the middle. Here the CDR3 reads CASSYSGKNTEAFF. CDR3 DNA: TGTGCCAGCAGTTACTCAGGGAAGAACACTGAAGCTTTCTTT.

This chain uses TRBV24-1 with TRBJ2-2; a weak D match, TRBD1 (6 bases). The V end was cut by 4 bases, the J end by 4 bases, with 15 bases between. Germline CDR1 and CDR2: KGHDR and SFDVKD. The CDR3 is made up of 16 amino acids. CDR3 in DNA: TGTGCCACCAGTGACCCCACAGGGCAGGTCACCGGGGAGCTGTTTTTT. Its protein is CATSDPTGQVTGELFF.

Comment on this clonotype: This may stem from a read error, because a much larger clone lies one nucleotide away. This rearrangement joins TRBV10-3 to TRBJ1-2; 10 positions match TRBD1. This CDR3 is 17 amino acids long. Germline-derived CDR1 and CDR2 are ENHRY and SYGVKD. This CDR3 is CAIRPGQGNGANYGHTF. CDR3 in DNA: TGTGCCATCAGGCCGGGACAGGGGAACGGGGCTAACTATGGCCACACCTTC.

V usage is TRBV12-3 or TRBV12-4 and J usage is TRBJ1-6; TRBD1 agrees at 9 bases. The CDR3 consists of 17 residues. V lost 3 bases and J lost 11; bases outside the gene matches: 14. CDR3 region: CASSFRGIQGAHTPLHF. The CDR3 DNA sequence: TGTGCCAGCAGTTTCCGGGGGATACAGGGGGCTCACACACCCCTCCACTTT.